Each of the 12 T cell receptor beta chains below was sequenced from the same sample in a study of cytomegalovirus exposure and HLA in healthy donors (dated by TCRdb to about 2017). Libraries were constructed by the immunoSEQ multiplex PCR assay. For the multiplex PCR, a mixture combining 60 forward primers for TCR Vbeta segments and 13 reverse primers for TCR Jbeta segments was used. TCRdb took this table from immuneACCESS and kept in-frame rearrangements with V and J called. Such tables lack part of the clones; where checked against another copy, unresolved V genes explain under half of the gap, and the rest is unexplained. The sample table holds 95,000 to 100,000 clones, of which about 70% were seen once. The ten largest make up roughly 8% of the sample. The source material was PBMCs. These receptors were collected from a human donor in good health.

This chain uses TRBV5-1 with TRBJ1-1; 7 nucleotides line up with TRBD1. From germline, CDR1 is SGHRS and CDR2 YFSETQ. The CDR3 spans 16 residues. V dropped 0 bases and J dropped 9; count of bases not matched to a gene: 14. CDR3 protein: CASSLEDRANPSKAFF. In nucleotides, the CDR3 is TGCGCCAGCAGCTTGGAAGACAGGGCGAACCCCTCGAAAGCTTTCTTT.

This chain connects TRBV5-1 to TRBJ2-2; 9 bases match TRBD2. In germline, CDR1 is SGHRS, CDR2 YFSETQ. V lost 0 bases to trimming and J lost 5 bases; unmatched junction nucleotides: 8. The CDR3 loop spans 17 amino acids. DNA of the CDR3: TGCGCCAGCAGCTTGGCCGGTAGCGGGGGCGGTACCGGGGAGCTGTTTTTT. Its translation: CASSLAGSGGGTGELFF.

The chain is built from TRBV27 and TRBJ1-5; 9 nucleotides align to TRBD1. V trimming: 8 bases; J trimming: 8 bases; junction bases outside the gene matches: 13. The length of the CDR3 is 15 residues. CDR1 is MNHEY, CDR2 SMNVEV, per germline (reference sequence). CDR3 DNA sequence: TGTGCCAGCCGAATACAGGGGGCTTTAGTGGAGCCCCAGCATTTT. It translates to CASRIQGALVEPQHF.

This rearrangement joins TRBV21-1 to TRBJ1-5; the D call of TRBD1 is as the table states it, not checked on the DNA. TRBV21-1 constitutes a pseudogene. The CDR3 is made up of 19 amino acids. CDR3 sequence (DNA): TGTGCCAGCAGCCTGGACGAGGGGGTTCGAGGGATTCGCAATCAGCCCCAGCATTTT. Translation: CASSLDEGVRGIRNQPQHF.

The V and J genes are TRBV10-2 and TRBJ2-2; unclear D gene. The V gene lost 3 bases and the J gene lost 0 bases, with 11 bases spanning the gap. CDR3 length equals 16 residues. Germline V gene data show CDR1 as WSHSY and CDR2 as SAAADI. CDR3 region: CASSDPRLTNTGELFF. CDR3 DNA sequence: TGCGCCAGCAGTGACCCGAGACTGACGAACACCGGGGAGCTGTTTTTT.

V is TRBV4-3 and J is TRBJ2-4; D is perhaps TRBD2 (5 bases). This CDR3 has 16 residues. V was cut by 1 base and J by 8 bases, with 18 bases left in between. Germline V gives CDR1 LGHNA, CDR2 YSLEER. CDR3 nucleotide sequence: TGCGCCAGCAGCCAAGGTTCCAGCGGCCGAGCGGACATTCAGTACTTC. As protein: CASSQGSSGRADIQYF.

CDR3 region: CASSSTASGSSYEQYF. The CDR3 region has the DNA TGTGCCAGCAGTTCTACCGCTAGCGGGAGCTCCTACGAGCAGTACTTC. This rearrangement joins TRBV7-6 to TRBJ2-7; TRBD2 matches at 10 bases. Germline assignment: CDR1 SGHVS and CDR2 FNYEAQ. J gave up 0 bases and V 6 bases, and 8 bases lay outside the gene matches. CDR3 length equals 16 residues. Together with reference TRBV7-6 and TRBJ2-7, the CDR3 gives the full variable domain: GAGVSQSPRYKVTKRGQDVALRCDPISGHVSLYWYRQALGQGPEFLTYFNYEAQQDKSGLPNDRFSAERPEGSISTLTIQRTEQRDSAMYRCASSSTASGSSYEQYFGPGTRLTVT.

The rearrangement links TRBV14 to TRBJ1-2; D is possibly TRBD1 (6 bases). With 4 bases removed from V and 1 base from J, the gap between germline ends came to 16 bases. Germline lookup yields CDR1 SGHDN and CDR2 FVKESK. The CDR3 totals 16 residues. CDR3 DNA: TGTGCCAGCAGCCGGAGAGGACAGAAAAGTAACTATGGCTACACCTTC. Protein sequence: CASSRRGQKSNYGYTF.

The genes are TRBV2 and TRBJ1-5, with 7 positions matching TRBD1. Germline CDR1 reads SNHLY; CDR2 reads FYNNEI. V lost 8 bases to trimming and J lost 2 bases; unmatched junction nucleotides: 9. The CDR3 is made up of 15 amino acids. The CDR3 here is CASLRTGSGNQPQHF. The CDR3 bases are TGTGCCAGCCTGAGGACAGGATCGGGCAATCAGCCCCAGCATTTT.

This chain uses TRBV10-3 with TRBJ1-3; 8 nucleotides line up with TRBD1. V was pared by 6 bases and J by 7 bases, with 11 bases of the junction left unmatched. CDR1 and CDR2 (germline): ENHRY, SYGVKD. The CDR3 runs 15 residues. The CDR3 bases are TGTGCCATCAGGGAACCCGGGACAGGAGGCAACACCATATATTTT. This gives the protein CAIREPGTGGNTIYF.

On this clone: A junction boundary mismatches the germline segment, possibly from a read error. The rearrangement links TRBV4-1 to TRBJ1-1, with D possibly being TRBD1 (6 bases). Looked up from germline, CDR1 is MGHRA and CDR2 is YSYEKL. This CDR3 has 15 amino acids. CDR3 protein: CASSQGSQGQPQAFF. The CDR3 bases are TGTGCCAGCAGCCAAGGAAGTCAGGGACAACCCCAAGCTTTCTTT.

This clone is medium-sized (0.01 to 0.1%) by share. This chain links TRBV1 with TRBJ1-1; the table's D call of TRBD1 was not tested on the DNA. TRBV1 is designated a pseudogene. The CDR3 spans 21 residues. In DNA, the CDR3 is TGCACCAGCAGCCAGGGACAGGGGGCGAATTGCGGGGATCACATGAACACTGAAGCTTTCTTT. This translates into CTSSQGQGANCGDHMNTEAFF.